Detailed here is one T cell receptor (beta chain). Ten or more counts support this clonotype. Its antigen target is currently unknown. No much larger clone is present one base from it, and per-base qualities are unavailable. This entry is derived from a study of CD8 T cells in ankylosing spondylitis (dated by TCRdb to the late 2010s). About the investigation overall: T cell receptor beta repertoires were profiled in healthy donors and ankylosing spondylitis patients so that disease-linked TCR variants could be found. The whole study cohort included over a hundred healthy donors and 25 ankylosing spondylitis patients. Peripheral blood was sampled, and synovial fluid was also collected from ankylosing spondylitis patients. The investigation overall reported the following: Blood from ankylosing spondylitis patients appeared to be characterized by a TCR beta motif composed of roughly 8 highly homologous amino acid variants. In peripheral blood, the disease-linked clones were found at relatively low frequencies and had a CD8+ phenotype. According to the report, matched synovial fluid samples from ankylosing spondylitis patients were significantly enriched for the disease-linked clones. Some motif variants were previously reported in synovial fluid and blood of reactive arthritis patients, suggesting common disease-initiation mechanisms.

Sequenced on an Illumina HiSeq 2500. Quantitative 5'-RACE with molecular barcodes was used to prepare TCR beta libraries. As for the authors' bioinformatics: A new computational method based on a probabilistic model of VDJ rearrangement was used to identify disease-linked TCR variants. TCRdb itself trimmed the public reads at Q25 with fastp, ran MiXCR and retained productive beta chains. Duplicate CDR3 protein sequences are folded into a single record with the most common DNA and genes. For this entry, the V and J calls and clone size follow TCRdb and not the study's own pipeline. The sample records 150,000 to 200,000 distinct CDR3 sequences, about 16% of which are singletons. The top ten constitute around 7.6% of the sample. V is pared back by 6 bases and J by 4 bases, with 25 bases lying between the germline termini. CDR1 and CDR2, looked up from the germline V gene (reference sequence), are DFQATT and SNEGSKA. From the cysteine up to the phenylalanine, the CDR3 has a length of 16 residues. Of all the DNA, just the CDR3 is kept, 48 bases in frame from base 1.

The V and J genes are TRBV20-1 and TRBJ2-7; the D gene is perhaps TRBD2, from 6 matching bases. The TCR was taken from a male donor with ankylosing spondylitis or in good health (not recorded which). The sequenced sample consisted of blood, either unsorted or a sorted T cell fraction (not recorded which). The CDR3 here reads CSASGLGGESSYEQYF. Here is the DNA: TGCAGTGCATCCGGGTTGGGGGGAGAGTCGTCTTACGAGCAGTACTTC.